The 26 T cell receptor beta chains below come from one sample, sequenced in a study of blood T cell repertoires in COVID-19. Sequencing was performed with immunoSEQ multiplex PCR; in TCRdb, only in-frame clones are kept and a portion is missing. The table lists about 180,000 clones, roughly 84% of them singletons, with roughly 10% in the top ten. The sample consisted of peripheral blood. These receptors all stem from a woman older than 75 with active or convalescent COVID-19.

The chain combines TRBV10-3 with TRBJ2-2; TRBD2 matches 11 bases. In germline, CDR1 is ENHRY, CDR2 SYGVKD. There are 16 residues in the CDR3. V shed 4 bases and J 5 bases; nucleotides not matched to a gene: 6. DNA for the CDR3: TGTGCCATCAGTGTTGTGCTAGCGGGAGGTACCGGGGAGCTGTTTTTT. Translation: CAISVVLAGGTGELFF.

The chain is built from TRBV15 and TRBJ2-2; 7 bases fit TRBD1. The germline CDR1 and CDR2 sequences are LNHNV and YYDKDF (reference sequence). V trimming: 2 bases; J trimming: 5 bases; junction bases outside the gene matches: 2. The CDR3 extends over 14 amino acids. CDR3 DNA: TGTGCCACCAGCAGACAGGGGGATACCGGGGAGCTGTTTTTT. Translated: CATSRQGDTGELFF.

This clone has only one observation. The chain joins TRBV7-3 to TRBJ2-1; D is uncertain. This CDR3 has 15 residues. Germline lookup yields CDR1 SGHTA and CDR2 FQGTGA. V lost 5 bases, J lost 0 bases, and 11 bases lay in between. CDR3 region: CASSPDTSSYNEQFF. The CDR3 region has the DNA TGTGCCAGCAGCCCTGACACGAGCTCCTACAATGAGCAGTTCTTC.

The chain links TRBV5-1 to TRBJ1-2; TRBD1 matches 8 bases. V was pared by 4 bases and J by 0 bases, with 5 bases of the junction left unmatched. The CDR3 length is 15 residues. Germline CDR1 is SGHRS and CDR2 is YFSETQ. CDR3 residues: CASSGGQGTNYGYTF. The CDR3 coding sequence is TGCGCCAGCAGCGGAGGACAGGGCACTAACTATGGCTACACCTTC.

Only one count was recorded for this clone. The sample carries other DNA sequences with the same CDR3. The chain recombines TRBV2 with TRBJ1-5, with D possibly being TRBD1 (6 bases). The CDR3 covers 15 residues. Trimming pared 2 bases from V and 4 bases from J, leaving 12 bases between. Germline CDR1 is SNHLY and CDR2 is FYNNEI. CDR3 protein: CASSEQQGGNQPQHF. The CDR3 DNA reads TGTGCCAGCAGTGAACAACAGGGTGGGAATCAGCCCCAGCATTTT.

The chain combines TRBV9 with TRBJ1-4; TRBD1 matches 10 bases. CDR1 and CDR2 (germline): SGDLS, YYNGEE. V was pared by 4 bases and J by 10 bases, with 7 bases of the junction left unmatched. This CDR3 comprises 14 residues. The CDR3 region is CASSPYGQGVKLFF. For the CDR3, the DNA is TGTGCCAGCAGCCCCTATGGACAGGGGGTAAAACTGTTTTTT.

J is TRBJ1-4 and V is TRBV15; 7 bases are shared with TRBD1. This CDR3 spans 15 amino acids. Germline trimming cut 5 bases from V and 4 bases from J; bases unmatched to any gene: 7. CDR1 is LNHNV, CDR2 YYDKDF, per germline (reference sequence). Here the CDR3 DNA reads TGTGCCACCAGCCCGTCGGGACAGTATAATGAAAAACTGTTTTTT. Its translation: CATSPSGQYNEKLFF.

The CDR3 sequence: CASGLEGDSPLHF. The CDR3 DNA reads as TGTGCCAGCGGGTTGGAGGGCGATTCACCCCTCCACTTT. The chain is built from TRBV11-1 and TRBJ1-6; D is unclear. CDR1 SGHAT and CDR2 FQDESV come from the germline V gene (reference sequence). The CDR3 has 13 amino acids. V was clipped by 8 bases and J by 8 bases, with 13 bases between them.

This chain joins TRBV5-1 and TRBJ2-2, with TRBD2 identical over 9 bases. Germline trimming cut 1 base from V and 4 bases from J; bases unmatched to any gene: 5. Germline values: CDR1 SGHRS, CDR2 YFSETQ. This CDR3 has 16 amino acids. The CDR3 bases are TGCGCCAGCAGCTTGAGGGCGGGAGGGACCACCGGGGAGCTGTTTTTT. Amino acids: CASSLRAGGTTGELFF.

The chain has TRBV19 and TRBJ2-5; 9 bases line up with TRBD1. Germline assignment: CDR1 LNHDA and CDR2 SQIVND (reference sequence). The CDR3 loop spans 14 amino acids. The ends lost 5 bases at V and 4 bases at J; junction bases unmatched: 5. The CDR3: CASSRGTGPETQYF. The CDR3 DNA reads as TGTGCCAGTAGTCGTGGGACAGGGCCAGAGACCCAGTACTTC.

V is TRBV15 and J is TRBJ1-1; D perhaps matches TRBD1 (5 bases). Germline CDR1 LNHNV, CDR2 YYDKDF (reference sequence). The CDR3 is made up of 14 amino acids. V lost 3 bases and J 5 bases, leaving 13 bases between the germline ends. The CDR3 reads CATSSTGGGTEAFF. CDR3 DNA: TGTGCCACCAGCAGCACAGGTGGTGGGACTGAAGCTTTCTTT.

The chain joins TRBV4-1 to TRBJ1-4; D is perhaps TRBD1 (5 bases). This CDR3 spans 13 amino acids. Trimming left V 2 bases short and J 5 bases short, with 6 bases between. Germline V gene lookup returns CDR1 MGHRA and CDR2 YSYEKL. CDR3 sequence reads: CASSQRQNEKLFF. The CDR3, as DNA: TGCGCCAGCAGCCAAAGACAGAATGAAAAACTGTTTTTT.

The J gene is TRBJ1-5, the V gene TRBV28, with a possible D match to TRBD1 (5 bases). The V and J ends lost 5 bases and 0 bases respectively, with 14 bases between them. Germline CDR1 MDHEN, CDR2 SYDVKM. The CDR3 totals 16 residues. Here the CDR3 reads CASSKPTVYSNQPQHF. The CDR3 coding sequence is TGTGCCAGCAGTAAACCGACAGTTTATAGCAATCAGCCCCAGCATTTT.

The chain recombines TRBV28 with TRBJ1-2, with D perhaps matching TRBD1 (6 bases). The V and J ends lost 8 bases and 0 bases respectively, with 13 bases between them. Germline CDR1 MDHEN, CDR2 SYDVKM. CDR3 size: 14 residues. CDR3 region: CASPSTGSNYGYTF. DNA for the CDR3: TGTGCCAGCCCTTCGACAGGATCTAACTATGGCTACACCTTC.

The CDR3: CASSYGRASGLSPQYF. The CDR3 nucleotides read TGTGCCAGCAGTTACGGAAGGGCTAGCGGGCTGAGTCCGCAGTATTTT. This chain uses TRBV6-5 with TRBJ2-3; 8 bases fit TRBD2. This CDR3 is built from 16 residues. Germline CDR1 MNHEY, CDR2 SVGAGI. With 2 bases clipped from V and 10 bases from J, the junction kept 14 bases outside the gene matches.

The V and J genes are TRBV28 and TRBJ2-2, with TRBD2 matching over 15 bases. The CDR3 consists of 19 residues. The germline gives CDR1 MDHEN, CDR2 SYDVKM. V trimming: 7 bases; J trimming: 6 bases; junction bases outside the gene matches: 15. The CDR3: CASTPAVGLAGGLAGELFF. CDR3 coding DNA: TGTGCCAGCACCCCCGCCGTTGGACTAGCGGGAGGGCTCGCCGGGGAGCTGTTTTTT.

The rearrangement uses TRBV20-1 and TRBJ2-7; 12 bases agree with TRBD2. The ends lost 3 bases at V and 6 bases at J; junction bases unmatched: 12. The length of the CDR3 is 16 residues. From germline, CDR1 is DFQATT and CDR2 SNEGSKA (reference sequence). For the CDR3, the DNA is TGCAGTGCTAGTATGTCCACTAGCGGGAGGAGCAGCGAGCAGTACTTC. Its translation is CSASMSTSGRSSEQYF.

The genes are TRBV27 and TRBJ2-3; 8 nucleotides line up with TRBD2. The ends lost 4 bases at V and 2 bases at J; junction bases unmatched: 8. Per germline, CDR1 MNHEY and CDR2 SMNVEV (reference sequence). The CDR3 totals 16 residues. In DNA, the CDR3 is TGTGCCAGCAGTTCGGTGACGGGAGGGCCCACAGATACGCAGTATTTT. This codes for CASSSVTGGPTDTQYF.

The CDR3 nucleotides read TGCGCCAGCAGGGACGGACTCGATTCACCCCTCCACTTT. Its translation is CASRDGLDSPLHF. The chain uses TRBV5-1 and TRBJ1-6; D gene ambiguous. The germline V and J ends were trimmed by 5 bases and 8 bases, with 11 bases remaining between them. This CDR3 region has 13 residues. Germline loops: CDR1 SGHRS, CDR2 YFSETQ.

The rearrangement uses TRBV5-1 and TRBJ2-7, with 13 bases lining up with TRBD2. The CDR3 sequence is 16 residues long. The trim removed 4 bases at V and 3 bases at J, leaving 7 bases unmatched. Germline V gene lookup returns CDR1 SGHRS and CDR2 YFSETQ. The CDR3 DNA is TGCGCCAGCAGCCTAGGACTAGCGGGAGAGTACTACGAGCAGTACTTC. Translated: CASSLGLAGEYYEQYF.

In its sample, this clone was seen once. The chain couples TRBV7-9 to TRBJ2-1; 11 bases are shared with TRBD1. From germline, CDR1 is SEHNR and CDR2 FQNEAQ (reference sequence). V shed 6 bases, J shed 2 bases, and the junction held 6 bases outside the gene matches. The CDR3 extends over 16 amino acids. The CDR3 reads CASRSPGQGAYNEQFF. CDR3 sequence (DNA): TGTGCCAGCAGGTCACCGGGACAGGGGGCCTACAATGAGCAGTTCTTC.

CDR3 sequence (DNA): TGTGCCAGCAGCGACTCCCTTGTGGATCAGCCCCAGCATTTT. This gives the protein CASSDSLVDQPQHF. This chain joins TRBV2 and TRBJ1-5; D is uncertain. Trimming stripped 6 bases from V and 5 bases from J, with 14 bases between. The CDR3 sequence is 14 residues long. The germline CDR1 and CDR2 sequences are SNHLY and FYNNEI.

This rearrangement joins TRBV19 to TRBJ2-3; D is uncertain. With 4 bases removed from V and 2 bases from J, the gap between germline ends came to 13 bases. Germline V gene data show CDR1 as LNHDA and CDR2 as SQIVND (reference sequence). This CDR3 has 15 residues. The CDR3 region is CASSNVGYTTDTQYF. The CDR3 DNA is TGTGCCAGTAGTAATGTCGGGTATACCACAGATACGCAGTATTTT.

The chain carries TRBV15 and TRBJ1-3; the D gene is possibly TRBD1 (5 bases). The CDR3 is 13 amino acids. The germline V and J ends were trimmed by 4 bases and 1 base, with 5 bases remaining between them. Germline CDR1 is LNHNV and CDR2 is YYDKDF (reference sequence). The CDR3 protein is CATSTGSGNTIYF. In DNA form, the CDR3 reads TGTGCCACCAGCACAGGGTCTGGAAACACCATATATTTT.

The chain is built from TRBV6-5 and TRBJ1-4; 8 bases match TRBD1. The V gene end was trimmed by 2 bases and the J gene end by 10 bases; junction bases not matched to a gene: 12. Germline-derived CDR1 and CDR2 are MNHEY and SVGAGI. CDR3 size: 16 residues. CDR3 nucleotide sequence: TGTGCCAGCAGTTACGTTGAGGACAGGGAACGGGGAAAACTGTTTTTT. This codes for CASSYVEDRERGKLFF.

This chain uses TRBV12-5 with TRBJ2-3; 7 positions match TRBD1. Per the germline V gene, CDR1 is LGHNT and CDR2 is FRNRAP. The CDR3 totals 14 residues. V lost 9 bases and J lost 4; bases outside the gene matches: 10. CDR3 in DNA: TGTGCTAGCAGACAGGGCCTAGATTCAGATACGCAGTATTTT. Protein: CASRQGLDSDTQYF.